The 26 T cell receptor beta chains below come from one sample, sequenced in a study of identical twins. TCRdb redid the calling of the 5' RACE reads with MiXCR, one entry per CDR3 protein. The sample consists of approximately 240,000 distinct CDR3 sequences, over 11% of them appearing once. The sample consisted of memory (CD45RO+) T cells sorted from blood. The receptors shown here come from a young woman in good health.

In its sample, this clonotype was seen a few times. The chain recombines TRBV20-1 with TRBJ2-7; no reliable D call. This CDR3 has 11 amino acids. CDR1 is DFQATT and CDR2 is SNEGSKA in the germline V gene (reference sequence). CDR3 residues: CSVLGSYEQYF. The CDR3 region has the DNA TGCAGCGTTCTGGGCTCCTACGAGCAGTACTTC.

The rearrangement uses TRBV7-3 and TRBJ1-1; the D gene is possibly TRBD1 (5 bases). This CDR3 contains 13 residues. The V gene lost 2 bases and the J gene lost 5 bases, with 9 bases spanning the gap. Germline V gives CDR1 SGHTA, CDR2 FQGTGA. The CDR3 DNA sequence: TGTGCCAGCAGCTTATATGGGGGGACTGAAGCTTTCTTT. Encoded protein: CASSLYGGTEAFF. Complete variable domain (other parts from reference TRBV7-3 and TRBJ1-1): GAGVSQTPSNKVTEKGKYVELRCDPISGHTALYWYRQSLGQGPEFLIYFQGTGAADDSGLPNDRFFAVRPEGSVSTLKIQRTERGDSAVYLCASSLYGGTEAFFGQGTRLTVV.

This clonotype was found a few times. This rearrangement joins TRBV30 to TRBJ1-2, with D tentatively TRBD1 (6 bases). CDR1 is GTSNPN and CDR2 is SVGIG in the germline V gene (reference sequence). Between the trimmed V and J ends, which lost 5 bases and 4 bases, there was a span of 14 bases. The CDR3 has 13 amino acids. The CDR3, as DNA: TGTGCCTGGGGACAGATCAACTTCTATGGCTACACCTTC. It translates to CAWGQINFYGYTF.

This clonotype was observed a few times. Germline is not matched at one junction end, which may reflect a read error. This CDR3 is CARSPGGNSYNEQFF. CDR3 DNA sequence: TGTGCCAGGAGCCCGGGGGGGAACTCCTACAATGAGCAGTTCTTC. The V call is TRBV4-2, the J call TRBJ2-1, with 8 bases lining up with TRBD2. CDR1 is LGHNA, CDR2 YNFKEQ, per germline. The CDR3 totals 15 residues.

This clonotype has more than one count but fewer than ten. The gene calls are TRBV20-1 and TRBJ2-3, with D unresolved. The CDR3 covers 17 residues. CDR1 and CDR2 from the germline V gene are DFQATT and SNEGSKA (reference sequence). Trimming cost V 0 bases and J 0 bases, with 16 bases left between them. The CDR3 reads CSARDQRTYSSTDTQYF. Written as DNA, the CDR3 is TGCAGTGCTAGAGATCAGAGGACGTACTCTAGCACAGATACGCAGTATTTT.

This clonotype was seen more than once but under ten times. The chain is built from TRBV21-1 and TRBJ2-7. TRBV21-1 is a known pseudogene. The CDR3 has 13 residues. The CDR3: CASTTDGCYEQYF. CDR3 DNA: TGTGCCAGCACTACGGACGGCTGCTACGAGCAGTACTTC.

V gene TRBV20-1 combines with J gene TRBJ2-7, with 8 bases lining up with TRBD1. The CDR3 has 14 amino acids. With V trimmed by 5 bases and J by 5 bases, 11 bases remained unmatched. From germline, CDR1 is DFQATT and CDR2 SNEGSKA (reference sequence). CDR3 residues: CSAQAGRGQNEQYF. CDR3 DNA: TGCAGTGCTCAGGCCGGCAGGGGGCAAAACGAGCAGTACTTC.

The chain joins TRBV5-6 to TRBJ2-7; 7 nucleotides align to TRBD1. The CDR3 covers 16 residues. With 2 bases clipped from V and 2 bases from J, the junction kept 10 bases outside the gene matches. Germline assignment: CDR1 SGHDT and CDR2 YYEEEE. The DNA of the CDR3 is TGTGCCAGCAGCTTCTCCCTGCGACAGGGCACCTACGAGCAGTACTTC. Protein product: CASSFSLRQGTYEQYF.

J is TRBJ2-4 and V is TRBV5-6; 10 bases line up with TRBD2. From germline, CDR1 is SGHDT and CDR2 YYEEEE. J was trimmed by 0 bases and V by 4 bases; bases with no gene match: 13. CDR3 length: 19 amino acids. The CDR3 region has the DNA TGTGCCAGCAGCCTCCGACTAGCGGGTTTCATTGTAGCCAAAAACATTCAGTACTTC. Translated: CASSLRLAGFIVAKNIQYF. The full variable domain, rest sourced from reference TRBV5-6 and TRBJ2-4, is DAGVTQSPTHLIKTRGQQVTLRCSPKSGHDTVSWYQQALGQGPQFIFQYYEEEERQRGNFPDRFSGHQFPNYSSELNVNALLLGDSALYLCASSLRLAGFIVAKNIQYFGAGTRLSVL.

The table lists this clonotype with a few counts. This chain links TRBV6-6 with TRBJ2-2; D unclear. Looked up from germline, CDR1 is MNHNY and CDR2 is SVGAGI (reference sequence). This CDR3 contains 12 residues. Trimming shortened V by 0 bases and J by 8 bases, and 4 bases separated the two germline ends. CDR3 protein: CASSYSQGELFF. As DNA, the CDR3 is TGTGCCAGCAGTTACTCTCAGGGGGAGCTGTTTTTT.

The chain is built from TRBV5-1 and TRBJ1-1; TRBD1 is a possible D gene (6 bases). V was clipped by 5 bases and J by 3 bases, with 17 bases between them. The CDR3 length is 15 residues. Germline V gene sequence: CDR1 SGHRS, CDR2 YFSETQ. DNA of the CDR3: TGCGCCAGCAGGACAGGCGGGGACTCGGACACTGAAGCTTTCTTT. Translating it yields CASRTGGDSDTEAFF. The whole variable domain, filled in from reference TRBV5-1 and TRBJ1-1, reads KAGVTQTPRYLIKTRGQQVTLSCSPISGHRSVSWYQQTPGQGLQFLFEYFSETQRNKGNFPGRFSGRQFSNSRSEMNVSTLELGDSALYLCASRTGGDSDTEAFFGQGTRLTVV.

The chain recombines TRBV20-1 with TRBJ2-5; D is perhaps TRBD1 (6 bases). Germline assignment: CDR1 DFQATT and CDR2 SNEGSKA (reference sequence). The CDR3 has 14 amino acids. The ends were cut back, 5 bases at V and 1 base at J, with 14 bases in the middle. CDR3 DNA sequence: TGCAGTGCTTTGTTTCAGGGGACCCAAGAGACCCAGTACTTC. As protein: CSALFQGTQETQYF.

This clonotype has a handful of counts. Written as DNA, the CDR3 is TGTGCCAGCAGACTAGCGACAGGCCAGCTGTTTTTT. Translating gives CASRLATGQLFF. This chain connects TRBV7-9 to TRBJ2-2, with D possibly matching TRBD2 (7 bases). The CDR3 length is 12 residues. The V gene's germline CDR1 is SEHNR and CDR2 FQNEAQ (reference sequence). V was shortened by 6 bases and J by 12 bases, with 14 bases between the two germline ends.

This sequence joins TRBV5-1 and TRBJ1-1; possible D gene TRBD1, 5 bases. Trimming took off 1 base at V and 6 bases at J, with 10 bases between the two ends. The CDR3 is 13 residues long. In germline, CDR1 is SGHRS, CDR2 YFSETQ. As DNA, the CDR3 is TGCGCCAGCAGCTTGTATGGGGGGGCTGAAGCTTTCTTT. Its translation is CASSLYGGAEAFF.

This chain connects TRBV5-6 to TRBJ2-1, with D perhaps given as TRBD1 or TRBD2 (5 bases each). Per germline, CDR1 SGHDT and CDR2 YYEEEE. The CDR3 consists of 15 residues. V gave up 4 bases and J gave up 6 bases, with 17 bases separating them. In DNA form, the CDR3 reads TGTGCCAGCAGCGAAGACCGGGACGGAACCAATGAGCAGTTCTTC. Translation gives CASSEDRDGTNEQFF.

The V gene is TRBV2, the J gene TRBJ2-2; D tentatively fits TRBD1 or TRBD2 (5 bases each). The V gene lost 7 bases and the J gene lost 7 bases, with 19 bases spanning the gap. Germline-derived CDR1 and CDR2 are SNHLY and FYNNEI. This CDR3 has 15 residues. CDR3 sequence: CASTRDASGGGELFF. CDR3 nucleotides: TGTGCCAGCACCCGGGACGCGTCAGGTGGCGGGGAGCTGTTTTTT.

This clonotype was detected only a few times. This chain uses TRBV2 with TRBJ2-1; 7 nucleotides align to TRBD1. The CDR3 covers 12 residues. V shed 6 bases, J shed 7 bases, and the junction held 3 bases outside the gene matches. Germline CDR1 reads SNHLY; CDR2 reads FYNNEI. Here the CDR3 DNA reads TGTGCCAGCAGGGGGGACAGTAATGAGCAGTTCTTC. Translating it yields CASRGDSNEQFF.

The table lists this clonotype with a few counts. The gene calls are TRBV25-1 and TRBJ2-7, with TRBD2 as a possible D gene (5 bases). The CDR3 is 14 residues long. Germline V gene sequence: CDR1 MGHDK, CDR2 SYGVNS. The germline V and J ends were trimmed by 5 bases and 3 bases, with 14 bases remaining between them. DNA of the CDR3: TGTGCCAGCAGTCTGCTCGGGGAATTCTACGAGCAGTACTTC. Protein sequence: CASSLLGEFYEQYF.

This clonotype was counted a few times. This chain connects TRBV11-2 to TRBJ1-1; D is unresolved. Per germline, CDR1 SGHAT and CDR2 FQNNGV. V was trimmed by 3 bases and J by 6 bases, leaving 11 bases between them. The CDR3 contains 13 residues. The DNA of the CDR3 is TGTGCCAGCAGCTTCCACCCGACTCCTGAAGCTTTCTTT. This translates into CASSFHPTPEAFF.

The rearrangement uses TRBV3-1 and TRBJ2-3, with D hard to call. The V gene lost 0 bases and the J gene lost 4 bases, with 8 bases spanning the gap. CDR3 length equals 14 residues. Germline V gives CDR1 LGHDT, CDR2 YNNKEL (reference sequence). Here the CDR3 reads CASSQDTTPDTQYF. The CDR3 bases are TGTGCCAGCAGCCAAGACACCACCCCAGATACGCAGTATTTT.

A few counts support this clonotype. The chain combines TRBV12-3 or TRBV12-4 with TRBJ2-1; D is perhaps TRBD1 (6 bases). This CDR3 region has 12 residues. Trimming took off 4 bases at V and 7 bases at J, with 8 bases between the two ends. The CDR3 nucleotides read TGTGCCAGCAGTTCGACAGGAAATGAGCAGTTCTTC. Translated: CASSSTGNEQFF.

The J gene is TRBJ2-2, the V gene TRBV7-9, with no clear D. The V end lost 5 bases, the J end lost 2 bases, and 12 bases lay between the germline ends. The CDR3 sequence is 15 residues long. Germline V gives CDR1 SEHNR, CDR2 FQNEAQ (reference sequence). DNA for the CDR3: TGTGCCAGCAGCCTTGGCCCCTCTAACACCGGGGAGCTGTTTTTT. Its translation: CASSLGPSNTGELFF.

Only a few counts were recorded for this clonotype. This sequence joins TRBV11-2 and TRBJ2-7; D perhaps matches TRBD2 (5 bases). CDR3 length equals 12 residues. V gave up 5 bases and J gave up 6 bases, with 11 bases separating them. The germline gives CDR1 SGHAT, CDR2 FQNNGV. The CDR3 nucleotides read TGTGCCAGCAGCCCGGGGATGGGCGAGCAGTACTTC. Its protein is CASSPGMGEQYF.

The chain has TRBV19 and TRBJ2-1; D remains unclear. The CDR3 is 13 amino acids. V dropped 8 bases and J dropped 9 bases, with 17 bases sitting between them. Germline V gene lookup returns CDR1 LNHDA and CDR2 SQIVND (reference sequence). The CDR3, as DNA: TGTGCCAGTCGCGCGATCCAATCCGGTGAGCAGTTCTTC. As protein: CASRAIQSGEQFF.

This clonotype has more than one count but fewer than ten. CDR3 loop: CASSFFLTTTDTQYF. CDR3 in DNA: TGTGCCAGTAGTTTCTTCCTGACTACTACAGATACGCAGTATTTT. The chain combines TRBV19 with TRBJ2-3; a weak D match, TRBD2 (5 bases). Trimming shortened V by 5 bases and J by 3 bases, and 15 bases separated the two germline ends. This CDR3 is 15 amino acids long. Germline assignment: CDR1 LNHDA and CDR2 SQIVND (reference sequence).

The chain uses TRBV7-8 and TRBJ2-1, with D perhaps TRBD1 (5 bases). Germline CDR1 SGHVS, CDR2 FQNEAQ. This CDR3 spans 15 amino acids. The V and J ends lost 5 bases and 4 bases respectively, with 15 bases between them. The CDR3 is CASSLNPGLYNEQFF. The CDR3 nucleotides read TGTGCCAGCAGCCTAAACCCAGGGCTATACAATGAGCAGTTCTTC. Looking up the rest from reference TRBV7-8 and TRBJ2-1 gives the full variable domain: GAGVSQSPRYKVAKRGQDVALRCDPISGHVSLFWYQQALGQGPEFLTYFQNEAQLDKSGLPSDRFFAERPEGSVSTLKIQRTQQEDSAVYLCASSLNPGLYNEQFFGPGTRLTVL.